This T cell receptor (beta chain) was found in a study of T-cell reconstitution after alpha-beta-depleted transplantation in children. This sample's TCRbeta library carried unique molecular identifier barcodes. Each CDR3 protein is one row after TCRdb ran MiXCR on the PCR reads. The sample carries over 200,000 distinct CDR3 sequences, around 10% recorded once. Only a few counts were recorded for this clonotype. V lost 0 bases and J lost 13, with 11 bases in between. The germline V gene has CDR1 SGHRS and CDR2 YFSETQ. CDR3 size: 12 residues. The sequencing here drew on PBMCs from the stem cell graft donor, taken from the stem cell graft. The clonotype was recovered from a human donor who donated a stem cell graft to a child with acute lymphoblastic leukemia. The chain couples TRBV5-1 to TRBJ2-1, with D unclear. The CDR3 nucleotides read TGCGCCAGCAGCTTGGATAAGGACCGACAGTTCTTC. Its protein is CASSLDKDRQFF.